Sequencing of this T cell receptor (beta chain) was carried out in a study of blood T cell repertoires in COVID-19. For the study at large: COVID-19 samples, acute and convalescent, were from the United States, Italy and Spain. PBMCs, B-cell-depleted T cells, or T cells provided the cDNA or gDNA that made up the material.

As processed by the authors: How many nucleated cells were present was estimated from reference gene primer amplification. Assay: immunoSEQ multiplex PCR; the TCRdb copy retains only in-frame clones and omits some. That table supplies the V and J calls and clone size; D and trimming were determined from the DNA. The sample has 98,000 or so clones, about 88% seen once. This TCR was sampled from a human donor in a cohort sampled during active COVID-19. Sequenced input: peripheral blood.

The CDR3 DNA is TGCGCCAGCAGCTTGGTGGATGTAGCCACAGATACGCAGTATTTT. Its translation: CASSLVDVATDTQYF. The chain combines TRBV5-1 with TRBJ2-3; D is unclear. Germline V CDR1 and CDR2: SGHRS, YFSETQ. Trimming removed 0 bases from V and 2 bases from J, with 10 bases in between. This CDR3 is built from 15 residues.